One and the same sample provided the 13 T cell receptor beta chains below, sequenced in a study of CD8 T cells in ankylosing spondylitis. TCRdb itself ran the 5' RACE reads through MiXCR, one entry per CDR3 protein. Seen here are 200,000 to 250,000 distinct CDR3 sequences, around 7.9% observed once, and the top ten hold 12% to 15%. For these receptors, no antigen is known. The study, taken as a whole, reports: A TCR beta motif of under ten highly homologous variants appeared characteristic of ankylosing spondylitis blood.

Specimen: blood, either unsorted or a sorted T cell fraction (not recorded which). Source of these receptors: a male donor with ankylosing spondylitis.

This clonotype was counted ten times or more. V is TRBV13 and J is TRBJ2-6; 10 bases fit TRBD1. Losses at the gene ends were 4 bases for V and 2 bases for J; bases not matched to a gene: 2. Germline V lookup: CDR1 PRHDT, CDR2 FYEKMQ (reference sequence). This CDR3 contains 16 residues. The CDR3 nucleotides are TGTGCCAGCAGCTGGGGGACAGGGGCTGGGGCCAACGTCCTGACTTTC. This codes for CASSWGTGAGANVLTF.

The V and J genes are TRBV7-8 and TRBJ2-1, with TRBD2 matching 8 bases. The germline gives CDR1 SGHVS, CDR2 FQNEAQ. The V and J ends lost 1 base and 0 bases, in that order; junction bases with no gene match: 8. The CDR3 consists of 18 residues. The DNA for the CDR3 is TGTGCCAGCAGCTTAGTCCACTCAGCGGGAGACTCCTACAATGAGCAGTTCTTC. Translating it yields CASSLVHSAGDSYNEQFF.

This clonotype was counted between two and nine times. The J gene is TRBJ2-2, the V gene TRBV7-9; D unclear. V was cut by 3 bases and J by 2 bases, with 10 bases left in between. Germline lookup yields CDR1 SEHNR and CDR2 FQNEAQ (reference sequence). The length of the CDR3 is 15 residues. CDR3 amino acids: CASSFMKLNTGELFF. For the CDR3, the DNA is TGTGCCAGCAGCTTCATGAAGCTAAACACCGGGGAGCTGTTTTTT.

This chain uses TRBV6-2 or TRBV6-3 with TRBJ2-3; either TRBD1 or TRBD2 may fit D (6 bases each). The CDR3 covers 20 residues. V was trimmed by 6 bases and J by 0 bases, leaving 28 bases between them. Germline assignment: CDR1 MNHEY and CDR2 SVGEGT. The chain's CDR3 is CASRGVEGGLGGGSTDTQYF. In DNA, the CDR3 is TGTGCCAGCAGGGGGGTCGAGGGGGGCTTAGGAGGTGGTAGCACAGATACGCAGTATTTT.

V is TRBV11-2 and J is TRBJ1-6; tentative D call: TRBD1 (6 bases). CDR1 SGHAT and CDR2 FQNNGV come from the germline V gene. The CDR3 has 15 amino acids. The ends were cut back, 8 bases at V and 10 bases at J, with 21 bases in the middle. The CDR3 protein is CASREPRGASSPLHF. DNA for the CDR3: TGTGCCAGCCGTGAACCCCGGGGGGCCAGCTCACCCCTCCACTTT.

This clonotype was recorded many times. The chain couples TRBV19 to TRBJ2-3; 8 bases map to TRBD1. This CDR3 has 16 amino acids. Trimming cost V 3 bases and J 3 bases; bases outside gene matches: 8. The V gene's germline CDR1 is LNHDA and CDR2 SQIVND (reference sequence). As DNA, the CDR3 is TGTGCCAGTAGTATTGGAGGGACAGGCGGGACAGATACGCAGTATTTT. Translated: CASSIGGTGGTDTQYF.

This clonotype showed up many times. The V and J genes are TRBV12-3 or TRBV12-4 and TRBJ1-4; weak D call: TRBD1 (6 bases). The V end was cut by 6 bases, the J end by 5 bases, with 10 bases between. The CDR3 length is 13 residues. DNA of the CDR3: TGTGCCAGCAGGGGGGGCGCGAATGAAAAACTGTTTTTT. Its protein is CASRGGANEKLFF.

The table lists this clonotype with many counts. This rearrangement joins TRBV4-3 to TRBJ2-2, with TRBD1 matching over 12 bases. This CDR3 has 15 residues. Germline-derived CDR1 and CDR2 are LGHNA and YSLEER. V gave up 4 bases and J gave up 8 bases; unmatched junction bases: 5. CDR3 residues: CASSLGTGGKGELFF. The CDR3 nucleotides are TGCGCCAGCAGCCTCGGGACAGGGGGCAAGGGGGAGCTGTTTTTT.

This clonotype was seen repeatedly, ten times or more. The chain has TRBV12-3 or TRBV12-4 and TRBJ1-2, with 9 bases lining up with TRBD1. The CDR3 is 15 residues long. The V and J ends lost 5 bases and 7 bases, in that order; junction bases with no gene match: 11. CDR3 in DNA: TGTGCCAGCAGTCTCGCTCGGGACAGGGAGGGTGGCTACACCTTC. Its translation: CASSLARDREGGYTF.

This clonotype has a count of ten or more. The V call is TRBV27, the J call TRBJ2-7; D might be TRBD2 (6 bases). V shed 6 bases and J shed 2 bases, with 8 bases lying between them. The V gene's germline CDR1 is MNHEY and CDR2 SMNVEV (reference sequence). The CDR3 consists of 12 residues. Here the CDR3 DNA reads TGTGCCAGCAGGGGACTGGCCTACGAGCAGTACTTC. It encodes CASRGLAYEQYF.

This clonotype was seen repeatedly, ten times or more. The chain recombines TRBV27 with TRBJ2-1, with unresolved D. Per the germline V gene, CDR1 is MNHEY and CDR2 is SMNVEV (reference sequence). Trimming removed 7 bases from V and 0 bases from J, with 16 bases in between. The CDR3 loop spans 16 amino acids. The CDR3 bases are TGTGCCAGCACCAGAATTTACACGAGCTCCTACAATGAGCAGTTCTTC. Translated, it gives CASTRIYTSSYNEQFF.

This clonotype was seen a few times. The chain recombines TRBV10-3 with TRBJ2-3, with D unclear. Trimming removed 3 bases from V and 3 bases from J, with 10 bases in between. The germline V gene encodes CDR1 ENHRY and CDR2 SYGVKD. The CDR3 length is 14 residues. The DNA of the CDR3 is TGTGCCATCAGTGACCATGTTGAGACAGATACGCAGTATTTT. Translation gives CAISDHVETDTQYF.

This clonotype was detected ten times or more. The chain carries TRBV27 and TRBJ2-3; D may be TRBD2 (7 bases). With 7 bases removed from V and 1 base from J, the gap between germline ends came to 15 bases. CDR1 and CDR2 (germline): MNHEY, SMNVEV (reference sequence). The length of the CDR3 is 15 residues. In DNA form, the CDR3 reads TGTGCCAGCAACCCCTGGGGGGGCCGCACAGATACGCAGTATTTT. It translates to CASNPWGGRTDTQYF.